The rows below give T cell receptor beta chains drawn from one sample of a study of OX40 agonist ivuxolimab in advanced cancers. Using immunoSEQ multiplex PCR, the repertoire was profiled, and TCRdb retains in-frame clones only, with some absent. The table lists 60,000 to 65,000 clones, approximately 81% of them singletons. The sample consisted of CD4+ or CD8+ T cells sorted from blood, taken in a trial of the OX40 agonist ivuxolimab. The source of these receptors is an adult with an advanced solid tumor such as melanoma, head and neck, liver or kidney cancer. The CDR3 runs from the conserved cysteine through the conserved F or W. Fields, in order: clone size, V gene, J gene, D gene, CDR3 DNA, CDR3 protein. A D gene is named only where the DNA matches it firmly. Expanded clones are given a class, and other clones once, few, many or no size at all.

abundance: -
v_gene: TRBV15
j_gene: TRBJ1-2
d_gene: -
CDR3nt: TGTGCCACCAGCAGAGATCCGGCAGAGGGGCGGGTCACCTTC
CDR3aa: CATSRDPAEGRVTF

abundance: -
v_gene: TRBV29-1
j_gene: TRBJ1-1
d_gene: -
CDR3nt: TGCAGCGTAAACCGGGACTTCCTGAACACTGAAGCTTTCTTT
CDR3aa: CSVNRDFLNTEAFF

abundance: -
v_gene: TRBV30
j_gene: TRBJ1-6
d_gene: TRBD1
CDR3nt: TGTGCCTGGGAAACCGGGACAGGGATTTCCTATAATTCACCCCTCCACTTT
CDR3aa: CAWETGTGISYNSPLHF

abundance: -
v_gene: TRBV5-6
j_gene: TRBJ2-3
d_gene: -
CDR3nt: TGTGCCAGCAGCTTGTTGGGAGACTCAAGCACAGATACGCAGTATTTT
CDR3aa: CASSLLGDSSTDTQYF

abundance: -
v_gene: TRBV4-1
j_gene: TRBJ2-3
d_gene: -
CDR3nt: TGCGCCAGCAGCCAAGAGTTACGGAACCTGCAGTATTTT
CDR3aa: CASSQELRNLQYF

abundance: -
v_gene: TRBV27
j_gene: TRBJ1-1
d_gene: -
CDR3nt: TGTGCCAGCAGTTTGACGGTGAACACTGAAGCTTTCTTT
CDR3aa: CASSLTVNTEAFF

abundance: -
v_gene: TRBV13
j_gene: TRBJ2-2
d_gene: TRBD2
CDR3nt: TGTGCCAGCAGCTTAACTAGCGGGAGGGCTGGCACCGGGGAGCTGTTTTTT
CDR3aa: CASSLTSGRAGTGELFF

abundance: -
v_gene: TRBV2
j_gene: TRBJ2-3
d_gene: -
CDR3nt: TGTGCCAGCCGACTTAACACAGATACGCAGTATTTT
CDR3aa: CASRLNTDTQYF

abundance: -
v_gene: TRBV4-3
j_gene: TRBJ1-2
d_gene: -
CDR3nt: TGCGCCAGCAGCCAAGTCGCGGGGCAGGGTAACGGCTACACCTTC
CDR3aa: CASSQVAGQGNGYTF

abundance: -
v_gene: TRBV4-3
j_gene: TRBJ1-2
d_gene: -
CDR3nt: TGCGCCAGCAGCAAGGGGGGGACTGGAGATGGCTACACCTTC
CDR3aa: CASSKGGTGDGYTF

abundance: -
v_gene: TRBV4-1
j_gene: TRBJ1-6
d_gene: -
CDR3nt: TGCGCCAGCAGCCAACGGCGCTCACCCCTCCACTTT
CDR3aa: CASSQRRSPLHF

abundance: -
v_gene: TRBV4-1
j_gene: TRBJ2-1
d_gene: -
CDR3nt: TGCGCCAGCAGCCAAGCAATATCCGCGGGCGCCTACAATGAGCAGTTCTTC
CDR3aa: CASSQAISAGAYNEQFF

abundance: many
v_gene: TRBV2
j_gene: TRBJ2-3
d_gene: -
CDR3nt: TGTGCCAGCAGTGAAGCGTGGCAGGTCGGTGGCACAGATACGCAGTATTTT
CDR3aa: CASSEAWQVGGTDTQYF

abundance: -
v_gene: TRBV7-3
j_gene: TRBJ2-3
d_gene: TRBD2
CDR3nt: TGTGCCAGCAGCCCCTCGGCTAGCGGCCGCACAGATACGCAGTATTTT
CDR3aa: CASSPSASGRTDTQYF

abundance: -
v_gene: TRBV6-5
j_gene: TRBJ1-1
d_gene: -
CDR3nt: TGTGCCAGCAGCCCAGACGCGAACACTGAAGCTTTCTTT
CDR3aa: CASSPDANTEAFF

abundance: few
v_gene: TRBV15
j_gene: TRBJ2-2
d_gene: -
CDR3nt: TGTGCCACCAGCAGAGGAGTAACCGGGGAGCTGTTTTTT
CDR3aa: CATSRGVTGELFF

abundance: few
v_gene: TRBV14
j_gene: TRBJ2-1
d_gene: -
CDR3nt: TGTGCCAGCTCACCAGAATGGGACAATGAGCAGTTCTTC
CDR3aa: CASSPEWDNEQFF

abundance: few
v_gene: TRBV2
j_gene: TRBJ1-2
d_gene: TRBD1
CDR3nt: TGTGCCAGCAAACAGGGGGCTAACTATGGCTACACCTTC
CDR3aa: CASKQGANYGYTF

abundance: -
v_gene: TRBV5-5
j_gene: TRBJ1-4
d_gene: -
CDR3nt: TGTGCCAGCAGCTTGGGGCAGGGAGGGAGTGAAAAACTGTTTTTT
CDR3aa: CASSLGQGGSEKLFF

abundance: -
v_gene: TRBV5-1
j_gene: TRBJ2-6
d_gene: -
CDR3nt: TGCGCCAGCAGCTTGGACGAGAGCTCTGGGGCCAACGTCCTGACTTTC
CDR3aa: CASSLDESSGANVLTF

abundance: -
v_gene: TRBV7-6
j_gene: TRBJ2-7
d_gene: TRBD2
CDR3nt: TGTGCCAGCAGCCCTATTCTAGCGGGAGTTTACGAGCAGTACTTC
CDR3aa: CASSPILAGVYEQYF

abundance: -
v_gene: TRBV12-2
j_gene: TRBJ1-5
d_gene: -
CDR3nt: TGTGCAAGTCGCTTATTTCCGCGGGCCCTTTATAGCAATCAGCCCCAGCATTTT
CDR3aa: CASRLFPRALYSNQPQHF

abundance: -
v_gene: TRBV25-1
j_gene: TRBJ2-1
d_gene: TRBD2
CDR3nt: TGTGCCAGCAGAGGGGGCCTAGGGACTAGCGGGAGTGCGGAGCAGTTCTTC
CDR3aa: CASRGGLGTSGSAEQFF

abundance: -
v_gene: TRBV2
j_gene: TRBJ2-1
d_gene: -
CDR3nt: TGTGCCAGCGATCCGGGACGGACCTTCAATGAGCAGTTCTTC
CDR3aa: CASDPGRTFNEQFF

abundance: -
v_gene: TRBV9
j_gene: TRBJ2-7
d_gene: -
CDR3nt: TGTGCCAGCAGCGTAGAAGGATACGAGCAGTACTTC
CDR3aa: CASSVEGYEQYF

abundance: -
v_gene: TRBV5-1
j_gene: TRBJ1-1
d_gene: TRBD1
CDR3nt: TGCGCCAGCAGCACGCTAATAGACAGGGCGAACACTGAAGCTTTCTTT
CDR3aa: CASSTLIDRANTEAFF

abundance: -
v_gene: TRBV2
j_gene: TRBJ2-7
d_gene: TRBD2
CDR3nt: TGTGCCAGCAGAGATAGCGGGAGTCACTACGAGCAGTACTTC
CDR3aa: CASRDSGSHYEQYF

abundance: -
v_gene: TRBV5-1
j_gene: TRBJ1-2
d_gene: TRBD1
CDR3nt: TGCGCCAGCAGCTTCGGACAGGGGGACTATGGCTACACCTTC
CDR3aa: CASSFGQGDYGYTF

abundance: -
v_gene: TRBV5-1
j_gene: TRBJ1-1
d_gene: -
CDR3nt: TGCGCCAGCATAGACAATTCGGGGACTGAAGCTTTCTTT
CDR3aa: CASIDNSGTEAFF

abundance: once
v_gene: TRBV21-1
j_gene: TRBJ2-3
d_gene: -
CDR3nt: TGTGCCAGCAGCAAAGGGGGCTGGATTGCAGATACGCAGTATTTT
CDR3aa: CASSKGGWIADTQYF

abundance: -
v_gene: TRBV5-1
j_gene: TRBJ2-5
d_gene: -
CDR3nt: TGCGCCAGCAGCTTAGACAGCCGGGGGACCCAGTACTTC
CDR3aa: CASSLDSRGTQYF

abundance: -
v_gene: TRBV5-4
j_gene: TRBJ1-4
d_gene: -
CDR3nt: TGTGCCAGCAGCACCGGGTCGAGTGCTGCAGGGGCTTCTAATGAAAAACTGTTTTTT
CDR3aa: CASSTGSSAAGASNEKLFF

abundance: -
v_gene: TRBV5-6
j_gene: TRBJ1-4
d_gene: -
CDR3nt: TGTGCCAGCAGCTCGGGGCTTAATGAAAAACTGTTTTTT
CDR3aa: CASSSGLNEKLFF

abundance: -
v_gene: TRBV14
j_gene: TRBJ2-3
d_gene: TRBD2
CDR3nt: TGTGCCAGCAGACTAGCGGGAGCTGATACGCAGTATTTT
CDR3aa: CASRLAGADTQYF

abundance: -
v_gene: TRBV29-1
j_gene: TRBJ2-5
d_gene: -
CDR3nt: TGCAGCGTTTCTAGATCCCAAGAGACCCAGTACTTC
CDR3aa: CSVSRSQETQYF

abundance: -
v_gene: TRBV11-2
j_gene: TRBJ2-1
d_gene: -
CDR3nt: TGTGCCAGCAGCTTACGGAGAGTACAAGATGAGCAGTTCTTC
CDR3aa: CASSLRRVQDEQFF

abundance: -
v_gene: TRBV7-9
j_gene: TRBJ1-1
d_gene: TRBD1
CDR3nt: TGTGCCAGCACCAGAGACAGGGGTGCTGAAGCTTTCTTT
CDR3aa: CASTRDRGAEAFF

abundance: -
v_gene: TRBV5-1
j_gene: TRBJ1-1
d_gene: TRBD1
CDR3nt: TGCGCCAGCAGACCCCGGACAGGGGAGAACACTGAAGCTTTCTTT
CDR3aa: CASRPRTGENTEAFF

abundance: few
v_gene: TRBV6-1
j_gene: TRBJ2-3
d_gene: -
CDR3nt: TGTGCCAGCAACCTTGGTGAGACAGATACGCAGTATTTT
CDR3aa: CASNLGETDTQYF

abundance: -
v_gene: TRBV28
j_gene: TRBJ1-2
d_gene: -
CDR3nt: TGTGCCAGCAATCCCGGGAAGGGATTGGGTCCAGGCTATGGCTACACCTTC
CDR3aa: CASNPGKGLGPGYGYTF

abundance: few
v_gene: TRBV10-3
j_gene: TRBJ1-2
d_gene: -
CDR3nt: TGTGCCATCAGTGAGTCAAACTATGGCTACACCTTC
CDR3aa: CAISESNYGYTF

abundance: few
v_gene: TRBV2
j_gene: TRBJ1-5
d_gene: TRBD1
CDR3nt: TGTGCCAGCAGTGGGACAGGGGGCGGTGGTCAGCCCCAGCATTTT
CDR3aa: CASSGTGGGGQPQHF

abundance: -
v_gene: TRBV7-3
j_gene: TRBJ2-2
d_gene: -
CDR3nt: TGTGCCAGCAGCCTGATGGGCGGTGCCGGGGAGCTGTTTTTT
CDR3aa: CASSLMGGAGELFF

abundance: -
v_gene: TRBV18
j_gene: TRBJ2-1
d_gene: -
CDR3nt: TGTGCCAGCTCACTTACAGATCTGGCTGAGCAGTTCTTC
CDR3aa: CASSLTDLAEQFF

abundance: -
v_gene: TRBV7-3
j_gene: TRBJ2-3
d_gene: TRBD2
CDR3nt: TGTGCCAGCAGCTTAAGGAGCGGGAGGGCGACAGATACGCAGTATTTT
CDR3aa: CASSLRSGRATDTQYF

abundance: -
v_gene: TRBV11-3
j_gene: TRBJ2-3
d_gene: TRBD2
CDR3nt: TGTGCCAGCAGCCCCGGGGTGGGACTAGCAAGCACAGATACGCAGTATTTT
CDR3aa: CASSPGVGLASTDTQYF

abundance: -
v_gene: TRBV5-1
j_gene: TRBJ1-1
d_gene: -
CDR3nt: TGCGCCAGCAGCTCCCCGACAGGCCGAAGGACTGAAGCTTTCTTT
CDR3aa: CASSSPTGRRTEAFF

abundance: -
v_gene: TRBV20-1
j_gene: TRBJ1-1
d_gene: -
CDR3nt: TGCAGTGCTAGAGATCATAGGGGAGCTTTCTTT
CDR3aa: CSARDHRGAFF

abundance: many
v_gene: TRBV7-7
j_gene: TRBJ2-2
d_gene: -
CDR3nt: TGTGCCAGCAGCTTAGCGCTCGGTGCAGAGCTGTTTTTT
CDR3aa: CASSLALGAELFF

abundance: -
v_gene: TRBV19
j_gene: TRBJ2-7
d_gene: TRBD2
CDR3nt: TGTGCCAGTAGTAGAGGCGGGCGCGGGGGTTTCTACGAGCAGTACTTC
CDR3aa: CASSRGGRGGFYEQYF

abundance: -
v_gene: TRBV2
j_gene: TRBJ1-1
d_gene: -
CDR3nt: TGTGCCAGCGAGGAGCAGGGCTCGAACACTGAAGCTTTCTTT
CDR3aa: CASEEQGSNTEAFF

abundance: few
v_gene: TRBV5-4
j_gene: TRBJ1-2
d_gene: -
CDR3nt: TGTGCCAGCAGCTCGCCAATGGCTTATGGCTACACCTTC
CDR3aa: CASSSPMAYGYTF

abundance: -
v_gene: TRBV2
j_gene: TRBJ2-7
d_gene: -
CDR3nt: TGTGCCAGCAGTGCCTTAACGCCTCCCTACGAGCAGTACTTC
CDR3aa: CASSALTPPYEQYF

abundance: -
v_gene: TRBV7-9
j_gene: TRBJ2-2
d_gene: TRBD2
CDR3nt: TGTGCCAGCAGCCCCTGGACTAGCGGGAGAACCGGGGAGCTGTTTTTT
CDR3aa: CASSPWTSGRTGELFF

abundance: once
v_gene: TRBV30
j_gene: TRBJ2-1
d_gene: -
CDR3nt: TGTGCCTGGAGTGCGCACAGGAAAAATGAGCAGTTCTTC
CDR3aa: CAWSAHRKNEQFF

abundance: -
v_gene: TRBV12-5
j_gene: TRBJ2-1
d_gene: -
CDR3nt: TGTGCTAGTGGTTTGTACAGCAATGAGCAGTTCTTC
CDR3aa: CASGLYSNEQFF

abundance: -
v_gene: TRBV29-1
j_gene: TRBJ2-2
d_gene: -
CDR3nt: TGCAGCGTTGCCGGGACAACAAACACCGGGGAGCTGTTTTTT
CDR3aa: CSVAGTTNTGELFF

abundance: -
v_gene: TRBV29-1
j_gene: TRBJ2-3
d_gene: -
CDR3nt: TGCAGCGTTGTGCCCCCTCCCTATATCACAGATACGCAGTATTTT
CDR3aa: CSVVPPPYITDTQYF

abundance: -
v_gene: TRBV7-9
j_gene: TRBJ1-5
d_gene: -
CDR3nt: TGTGCCAGCAGCCCGGGGGCGACTGGACAGCCCCAGCATTTT
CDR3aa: CASSPGATGQPQHF

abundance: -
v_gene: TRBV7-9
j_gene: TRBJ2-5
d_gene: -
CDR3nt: TGTGCCAGCAGCTTGGGGGGGCTTGGAGAGACCCAGTACTTC
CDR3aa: CASSLGGLGETQYF